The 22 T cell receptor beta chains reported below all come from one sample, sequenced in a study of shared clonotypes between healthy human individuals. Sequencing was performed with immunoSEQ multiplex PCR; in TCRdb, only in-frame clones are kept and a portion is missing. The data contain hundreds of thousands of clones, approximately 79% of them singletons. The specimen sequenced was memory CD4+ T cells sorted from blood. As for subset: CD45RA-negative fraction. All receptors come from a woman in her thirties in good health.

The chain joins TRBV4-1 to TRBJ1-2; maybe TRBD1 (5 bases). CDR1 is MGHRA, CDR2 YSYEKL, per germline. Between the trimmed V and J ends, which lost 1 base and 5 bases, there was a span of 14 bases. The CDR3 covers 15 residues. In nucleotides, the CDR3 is TGCGCCAGCAGCCAAGCGACCGGGACGGAATATGGCTACACCTTC. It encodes CASSQATGTEYGYTF.

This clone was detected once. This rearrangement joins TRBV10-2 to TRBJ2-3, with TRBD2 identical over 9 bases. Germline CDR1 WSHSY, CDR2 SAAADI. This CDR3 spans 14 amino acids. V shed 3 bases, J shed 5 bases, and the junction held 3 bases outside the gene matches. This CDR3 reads CASSDGGRGDTQYF. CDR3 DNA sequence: TGCGCCAGCAGTGATGGCGGGAGGGGAGATACGCAGTATTTT.

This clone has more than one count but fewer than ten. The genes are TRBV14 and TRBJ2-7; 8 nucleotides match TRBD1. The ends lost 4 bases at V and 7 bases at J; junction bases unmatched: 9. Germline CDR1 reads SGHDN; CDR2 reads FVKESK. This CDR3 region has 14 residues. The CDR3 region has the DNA TGTGCCAGCAGCCTACGGACAGGGCCGGGTGAGCAGTACTTC. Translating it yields CASSLRTGPGEQYF.

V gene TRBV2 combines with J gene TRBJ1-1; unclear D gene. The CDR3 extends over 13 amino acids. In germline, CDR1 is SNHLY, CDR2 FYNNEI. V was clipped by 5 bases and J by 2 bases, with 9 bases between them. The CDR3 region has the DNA TGTGCCAGCAGTCCCAACTTTAACACTGAAGCTTTCTTT. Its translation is CASSPNFNTEAFF.

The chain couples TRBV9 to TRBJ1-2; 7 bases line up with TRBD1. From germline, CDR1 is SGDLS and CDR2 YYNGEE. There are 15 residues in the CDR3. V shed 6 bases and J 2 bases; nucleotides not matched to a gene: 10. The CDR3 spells CASTVRPGGNYGYTF. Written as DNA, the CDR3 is TGTGCCAGCACCGTCCGGCCAGGGGGGAACTATGGCTACACCTTC.

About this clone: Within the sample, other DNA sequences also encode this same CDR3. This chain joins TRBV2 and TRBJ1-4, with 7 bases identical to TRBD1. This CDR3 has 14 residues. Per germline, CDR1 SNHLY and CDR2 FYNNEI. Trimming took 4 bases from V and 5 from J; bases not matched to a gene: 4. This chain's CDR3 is CASSVGQQNEKLFF. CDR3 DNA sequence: TGTGCCAGCAGTGTGGGACAGCAAAATGAAAAACTGTTTTTT.

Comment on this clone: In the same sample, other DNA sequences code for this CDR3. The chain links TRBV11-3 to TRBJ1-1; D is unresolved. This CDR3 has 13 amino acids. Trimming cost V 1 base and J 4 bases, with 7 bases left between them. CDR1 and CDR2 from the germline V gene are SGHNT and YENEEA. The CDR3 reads CASSLVAGTEAFF. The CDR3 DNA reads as TGTGCCAGCAGCTTAGTCGCGGGCACTGAAGCTTTCTTT. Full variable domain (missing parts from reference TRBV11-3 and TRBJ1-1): EAGVVQSPRYKIIEKKQPVAFWCNPISGHNTLYWYLQNLGQGPELLIRYENEEAVDDSQLPKDRFSAERLKGVDSTLKIQPAELGDSAVYLCASSLVAGTEAFFGQGTRLTVV.

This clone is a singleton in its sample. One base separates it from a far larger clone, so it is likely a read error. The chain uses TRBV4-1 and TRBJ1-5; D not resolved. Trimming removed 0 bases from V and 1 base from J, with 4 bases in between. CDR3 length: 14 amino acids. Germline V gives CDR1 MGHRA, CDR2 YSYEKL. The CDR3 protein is CASSQEQSNQPQHF. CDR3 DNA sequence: TGCGCCAGCAGCCAAGAACAGAGCAATCAGCCCCAGCATTTT.

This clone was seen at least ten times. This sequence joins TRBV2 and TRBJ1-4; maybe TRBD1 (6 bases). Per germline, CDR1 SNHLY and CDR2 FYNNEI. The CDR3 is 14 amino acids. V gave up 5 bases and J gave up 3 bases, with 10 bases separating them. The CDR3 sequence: CASSQQGPNEKLFF. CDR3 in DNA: TGTGCCAGCAGTCAACAGGGCCCTAATGAAAAACTGTTTTTT.

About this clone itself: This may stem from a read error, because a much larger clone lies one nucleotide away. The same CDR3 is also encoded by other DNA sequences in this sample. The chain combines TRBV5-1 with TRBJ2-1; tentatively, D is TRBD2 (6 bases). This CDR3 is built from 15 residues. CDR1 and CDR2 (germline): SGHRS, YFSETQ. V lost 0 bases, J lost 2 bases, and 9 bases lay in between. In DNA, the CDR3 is TGCGCCAGCAGCTTGGCTAGCGCAGCCTACAATGAGCAGTTCTTC. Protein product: CASSLASAAYNEQFF.

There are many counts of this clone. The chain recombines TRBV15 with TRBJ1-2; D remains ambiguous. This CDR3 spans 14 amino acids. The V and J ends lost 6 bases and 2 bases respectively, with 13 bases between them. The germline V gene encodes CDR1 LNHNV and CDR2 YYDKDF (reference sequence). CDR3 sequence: CATSLERTNYGYTF. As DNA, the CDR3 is TGTGCCACCAGTCTTGAACGGACCAACTATGGCTACACCTTC.

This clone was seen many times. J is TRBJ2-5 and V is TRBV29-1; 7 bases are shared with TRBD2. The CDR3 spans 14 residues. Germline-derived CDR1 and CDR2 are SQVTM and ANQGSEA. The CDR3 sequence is CSSSWGEGPETQYF. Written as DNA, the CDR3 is TGCAGTTCATCGTGGGGGGAGGGTCCAGAGACCCAGTACTTC. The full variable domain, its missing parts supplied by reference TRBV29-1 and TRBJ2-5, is SAVISQKPSRDICQRGTSLTIQCQVDSQVTMMFWYRQQPGQSLTLIATANQGSEATYESGFVIDKFPISRPNLTFSTLTVSNMSPEDSSIYLCSSSWGEGPETQYFGPGTRLLVL.

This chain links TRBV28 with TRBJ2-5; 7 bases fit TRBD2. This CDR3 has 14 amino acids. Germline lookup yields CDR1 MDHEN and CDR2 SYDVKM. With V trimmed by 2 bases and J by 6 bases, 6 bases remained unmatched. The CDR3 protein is CASSLVGLVKTQYF. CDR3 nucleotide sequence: TGTGCCAGCAGTTTAGTCGGACTAGTCAAGACCCAGTACTTC. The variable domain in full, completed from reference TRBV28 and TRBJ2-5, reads DVKVTQSSRYLVKRTGEKVFLECVQDMDHENMFWYRQDPGLGLRLIYFSYDVKMKEKGDIPEGYSVSREKKERFSLILESASTNQTSMYLCASSLVGLVKTQYFGPGTRLLVL.

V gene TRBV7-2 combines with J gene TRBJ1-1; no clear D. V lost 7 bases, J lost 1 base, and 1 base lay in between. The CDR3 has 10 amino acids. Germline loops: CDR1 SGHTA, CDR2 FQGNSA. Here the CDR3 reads CASTNTEAFF. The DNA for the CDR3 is TGTGCCAGCACGAACACTGAAGCTTTCTTT.

DNA for the CDR3: TGTGCCAGCAGTGGATATTTGGCGGCGACCCAGTACTTC. This codes for CASSGYLAATQYF. The rearrangement links TRBV6-1 to TRBJ2-5; D remains ambiguous. The CDR3 totals 13 residues. Germline loops: CDR1 MNHNS, CDR2 SASEGT. The V and J ends lost 4 bases and 7 bases respectively, with 13 bases between them.

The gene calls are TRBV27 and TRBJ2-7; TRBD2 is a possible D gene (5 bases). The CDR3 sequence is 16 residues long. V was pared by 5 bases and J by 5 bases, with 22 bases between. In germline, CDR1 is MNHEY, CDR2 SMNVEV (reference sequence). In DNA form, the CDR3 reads TGTGCCAGCAGTCCAACCCAACTAGGCGCTAGGAACGAGCAGTACTTC. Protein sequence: CASSPTQLGARNEQYF.

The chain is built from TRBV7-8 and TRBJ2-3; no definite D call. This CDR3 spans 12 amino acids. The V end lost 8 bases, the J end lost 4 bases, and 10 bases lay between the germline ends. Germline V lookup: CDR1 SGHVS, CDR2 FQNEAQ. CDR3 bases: TGTGCCAGCCGCGAGAGTGCAGATACGCAGTATTTT. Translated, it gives CASRESADTQYF.

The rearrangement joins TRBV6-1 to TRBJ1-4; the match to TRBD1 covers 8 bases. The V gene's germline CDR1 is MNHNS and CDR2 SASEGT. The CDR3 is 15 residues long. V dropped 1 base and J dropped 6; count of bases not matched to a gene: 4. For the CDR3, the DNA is TGTGCCAGCAGTGAAGGGGCAGGGGGCTATGAAAAACTGTTTTTT. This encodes CASSEGAGGYEKLFF.

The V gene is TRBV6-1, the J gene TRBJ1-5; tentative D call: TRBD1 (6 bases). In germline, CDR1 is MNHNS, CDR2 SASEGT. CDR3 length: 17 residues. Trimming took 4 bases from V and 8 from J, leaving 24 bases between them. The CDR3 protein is CASSGLTGSVGLKPQHF. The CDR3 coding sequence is TGTGCCAGCAGTGGGCTGACAGGTTCGGTGGGTTTGAAGCCCCAGCATTTT.

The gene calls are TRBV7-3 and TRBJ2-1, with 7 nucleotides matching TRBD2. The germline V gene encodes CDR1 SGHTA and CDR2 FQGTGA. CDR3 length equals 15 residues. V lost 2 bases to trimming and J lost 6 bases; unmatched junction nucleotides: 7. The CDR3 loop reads CASSLLIAGRNEQFF. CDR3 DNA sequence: TGTGCCAGCAGCTTACTAATAGCGGGTCGCAATGAGCAGTTCTTC.

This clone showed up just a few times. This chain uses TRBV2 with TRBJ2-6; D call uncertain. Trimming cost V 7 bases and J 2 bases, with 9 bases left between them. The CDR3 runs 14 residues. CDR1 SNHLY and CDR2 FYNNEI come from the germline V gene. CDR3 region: CASTRSPGANVLTF. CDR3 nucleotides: TGTGCCAGCACTCGATCCCCTGGGGCCAACGTCCTGACTTTC. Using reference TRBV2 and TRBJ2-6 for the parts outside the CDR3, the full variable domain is EPEVTQTPSHQVTQMGQEVILRCVPISNHLYFYWYRQILGQKVEFLVSFYNNEISEKSEIFDDQFSVERPDGSNFTLKIRSTKLEDSAMYFCASTRSPGANVLTFGAGSRLTVL.

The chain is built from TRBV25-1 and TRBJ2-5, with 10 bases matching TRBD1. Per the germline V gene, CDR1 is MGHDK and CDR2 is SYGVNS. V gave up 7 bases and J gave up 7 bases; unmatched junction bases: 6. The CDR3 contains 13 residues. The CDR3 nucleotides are TGTGCCAGCACCCTGGACAGGGGGGGGACCCAGTACTTC. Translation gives CASTLDRGGTQYF.